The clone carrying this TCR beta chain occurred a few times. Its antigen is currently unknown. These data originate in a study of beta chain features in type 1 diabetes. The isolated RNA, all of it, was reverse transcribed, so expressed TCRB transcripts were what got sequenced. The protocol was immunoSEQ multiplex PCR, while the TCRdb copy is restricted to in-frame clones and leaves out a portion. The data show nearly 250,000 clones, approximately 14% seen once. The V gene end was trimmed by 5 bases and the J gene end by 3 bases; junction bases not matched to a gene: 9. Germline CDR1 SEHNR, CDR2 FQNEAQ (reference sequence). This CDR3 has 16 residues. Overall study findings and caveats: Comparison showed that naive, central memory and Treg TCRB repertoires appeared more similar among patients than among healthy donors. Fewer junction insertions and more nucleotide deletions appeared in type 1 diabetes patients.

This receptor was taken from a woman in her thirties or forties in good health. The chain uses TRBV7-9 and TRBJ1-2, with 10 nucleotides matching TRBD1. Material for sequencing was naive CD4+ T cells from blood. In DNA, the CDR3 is TGTGCCAGCAGCCGAGGACAGGGGGTTTATGACTATGGCTACACCTTC. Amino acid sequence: CASSRGQGVYDYGYTF.